A selection of T cell receptor beta chains follows, all from one sample in a study of shared clonotypes between healthy human individuals. Sequenced by immunoSEQ multiplex PCR; TCRdb stores in-frame clones only, minus some. Here the sample spans roughly 2.5 million clones, approximately 92% being singletons. The sample comprised naive CD4+ T cells sorted from blood. The receptors derive from a man aged 18-30 years in good health. The CDR3 runs from the conserved cysteine through the conserved F or W. The order of the fields is D gene, J gene, CDR3 length, V gene, CDR3 protein. The D gene is left open where the match is weak.

.,TRBJ2-5,14,TRBV5-4,CASSLLRAVETQYF
.,TRBJ2-7,14,TRBV19,CASSIGPSTYEQYF
.,TRBJ2-2,15,TRBV10-3,CAISGQIANTGELFF
.,TRBJ2-3,12,TRBV30,CAWSQASYTQYF
.,TRBJ2-2,14,TRBV2,CASSEAWEGGELFF
.,TRBJ1-5,15,TRBV19,CASNFGVFSNQPQHF
TRBD1,TRBJ2-7,15,TRBV11-2,CASSSTGGQGNEQYF
.,TRBJ1-2,14,TRBV6-7,CASSSGNHNYGYTF
.,TRBJ1-3,13,TRBV2,CASSDLREGTIYF
.,TRBJ1-1,12,TRBV18,CASSPPRGRAFF
.,TRBJ1-5,15,TRBV2,CASSESVNSNQPQHF
.,TRBJ2-2,14,TRBV6-1,CASSPSTNTGELFF
.,TRBJ1-3,14,TRBV11-3,CASSLGGSGNTIYF